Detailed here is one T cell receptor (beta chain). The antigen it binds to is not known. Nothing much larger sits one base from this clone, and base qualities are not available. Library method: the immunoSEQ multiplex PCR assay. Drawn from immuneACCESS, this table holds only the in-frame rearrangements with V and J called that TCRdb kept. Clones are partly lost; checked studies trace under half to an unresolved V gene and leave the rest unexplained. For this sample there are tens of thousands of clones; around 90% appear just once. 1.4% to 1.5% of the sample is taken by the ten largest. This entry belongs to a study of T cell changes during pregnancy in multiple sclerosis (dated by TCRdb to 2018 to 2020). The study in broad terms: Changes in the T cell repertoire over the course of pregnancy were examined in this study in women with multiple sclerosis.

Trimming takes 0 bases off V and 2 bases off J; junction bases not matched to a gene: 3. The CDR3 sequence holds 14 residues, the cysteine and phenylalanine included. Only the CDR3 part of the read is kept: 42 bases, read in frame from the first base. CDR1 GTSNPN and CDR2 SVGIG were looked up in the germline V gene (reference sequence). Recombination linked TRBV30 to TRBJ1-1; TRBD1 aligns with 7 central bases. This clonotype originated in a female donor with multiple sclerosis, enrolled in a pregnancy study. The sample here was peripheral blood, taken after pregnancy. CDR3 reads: CAWSVNRGNTEAFF. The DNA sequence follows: TGTGCCTGGAGTGTCAACAGGGGAAACACTGAAGCTTTCTTT.